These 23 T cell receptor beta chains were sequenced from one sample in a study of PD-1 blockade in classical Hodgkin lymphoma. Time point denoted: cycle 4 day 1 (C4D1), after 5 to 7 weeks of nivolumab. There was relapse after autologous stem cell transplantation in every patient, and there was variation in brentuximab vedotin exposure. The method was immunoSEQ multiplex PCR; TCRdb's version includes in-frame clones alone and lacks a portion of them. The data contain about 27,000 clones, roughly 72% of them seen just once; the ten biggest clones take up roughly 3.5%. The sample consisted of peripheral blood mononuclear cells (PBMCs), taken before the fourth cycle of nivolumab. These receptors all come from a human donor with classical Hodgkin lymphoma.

The DNA of the CDR3 is TGTGCCAGTAGTTCCTGGACAGGATCCACCGGGGAGCTGTTTTTT. It yields the protein CASSSWTGSTGELFF. The gene calls are TRBV19 and TRBJ2-2, with TRBD1 matching 7 bases. This CDR3 is 15 amino acids long. Germline CDR1 reads LNHDA; CDR2 reads SQIVND (reference sequence). Trimming removed 5 bases from V and 4 bases from J; junction bases left unmatched: 7.

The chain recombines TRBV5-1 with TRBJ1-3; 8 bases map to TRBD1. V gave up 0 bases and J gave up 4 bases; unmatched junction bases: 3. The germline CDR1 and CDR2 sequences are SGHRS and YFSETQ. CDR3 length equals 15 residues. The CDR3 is CASSLGQGFGNTIYF. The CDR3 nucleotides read TGCGCCAGCAGCTTGGGACAGGGGTTCGGAAACACCATATATTTT. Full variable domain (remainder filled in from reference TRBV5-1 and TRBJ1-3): KAGVTQTPRYLIKTRGQQVTLSCSPISGHRSVSWYQQTPGQGLQFLFEYFSETQRNKGNFPGRFSGRQFSNSRSEMNVSTLELGDSALYLCASSLGQGFGNTIYFGEGSWLTVV.

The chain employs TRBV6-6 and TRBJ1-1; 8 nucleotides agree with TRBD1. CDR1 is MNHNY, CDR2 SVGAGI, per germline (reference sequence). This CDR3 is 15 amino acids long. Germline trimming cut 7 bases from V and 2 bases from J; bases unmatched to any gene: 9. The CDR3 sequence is CASTRQGWQNTEAFF. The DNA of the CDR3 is TGTGCCAGCACCCGACAGGGGTGGCAAAACACTGAAGCTTTCTTT.

The CDR3 loop reads CASSLGDRNTGELFF. Here the CDR3 DNA reads TGCGCCAGCAGCTTGGGGGACAGGAACACCGGGGAGCTGTTTTTT. The V call is TRBV5-1, the J call TRBJ2-2; 7 nucleotides match TRBD1. Germline V gene lookup returns CDR1 SGHRS and CDR2 YFSETQ. Unmatched junction bases numbered 0, after V lost 0 bases and J lost 1 base. CDR3 length: 15 amino acids.

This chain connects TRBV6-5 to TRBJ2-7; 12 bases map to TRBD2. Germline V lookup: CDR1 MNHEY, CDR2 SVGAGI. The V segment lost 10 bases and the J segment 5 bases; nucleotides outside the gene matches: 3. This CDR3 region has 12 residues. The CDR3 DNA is TGTGCCACCAGGACTAGCGGGAACGAGCAGTACTTC. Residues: CATRTSGNEQYF.

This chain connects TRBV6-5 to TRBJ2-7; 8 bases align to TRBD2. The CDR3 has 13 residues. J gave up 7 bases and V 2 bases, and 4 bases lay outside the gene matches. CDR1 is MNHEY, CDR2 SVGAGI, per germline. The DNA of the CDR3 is TGTGCCAGCAGTTACGCAACGGGAGGGGAGCAGTACTTC. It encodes CASSYATGGEQYF.

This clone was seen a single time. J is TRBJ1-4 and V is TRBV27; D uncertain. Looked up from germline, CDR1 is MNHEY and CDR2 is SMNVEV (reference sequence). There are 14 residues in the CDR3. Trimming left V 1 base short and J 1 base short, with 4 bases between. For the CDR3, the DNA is TGTGCCAGCAGTTTATTGGGAACTAATGAAAAACTGTTTTTT. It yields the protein CASSLLGTNEKLFF. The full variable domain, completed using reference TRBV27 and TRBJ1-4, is EAQVTQNPRYLITVTGKKLTVTCSQNMNHEYMSWYRQDPGLGLRQIYYSMNVEVTDKGDVPEGYKVSRKEKRNFPLILESPSPNQTSLYFCASSLLGTNEKLFFGSGTQLSVL.

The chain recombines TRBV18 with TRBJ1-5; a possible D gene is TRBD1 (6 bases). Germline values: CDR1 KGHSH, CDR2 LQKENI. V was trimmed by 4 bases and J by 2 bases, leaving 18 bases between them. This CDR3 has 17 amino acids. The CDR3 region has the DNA TGTGCCAGCTCACTCGAACAGGGAGGCTGGGGCAATCAGCCCCAGCATTTT. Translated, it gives CASSLEQGGWGNQPQHF.

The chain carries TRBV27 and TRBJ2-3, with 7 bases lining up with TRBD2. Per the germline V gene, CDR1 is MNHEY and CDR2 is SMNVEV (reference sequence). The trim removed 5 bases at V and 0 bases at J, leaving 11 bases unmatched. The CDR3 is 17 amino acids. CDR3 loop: CASSRLLSGISTDTQYF. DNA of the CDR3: TGTGCCAGCAGTCGCCTCTTAAGCGGGATAAGCACAGATACGCAGTATTTT.

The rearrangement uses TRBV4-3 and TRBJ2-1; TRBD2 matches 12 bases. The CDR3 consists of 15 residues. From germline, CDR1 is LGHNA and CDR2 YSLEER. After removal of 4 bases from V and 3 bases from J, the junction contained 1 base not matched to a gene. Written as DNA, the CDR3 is TGCGCCAGCAGCCCGACTAGCGGGGGCTACAATGAGCAGTTCTTC. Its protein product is CASSPTSGGYNEQFF.

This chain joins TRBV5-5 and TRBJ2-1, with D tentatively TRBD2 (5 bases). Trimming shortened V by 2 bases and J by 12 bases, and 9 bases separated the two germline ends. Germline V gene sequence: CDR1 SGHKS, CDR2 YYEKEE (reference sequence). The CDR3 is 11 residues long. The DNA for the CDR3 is TGTGCCAGCAGCTTACTAGGTTGGCAGTTCTTC. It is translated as CASSLLGWQFF.

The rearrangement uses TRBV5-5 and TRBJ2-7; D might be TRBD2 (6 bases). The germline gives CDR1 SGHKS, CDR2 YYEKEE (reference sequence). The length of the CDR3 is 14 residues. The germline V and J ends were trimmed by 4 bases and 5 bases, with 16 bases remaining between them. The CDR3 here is CASSPTGDRDEQYF. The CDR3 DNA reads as TGTGCCAGCAGCCCGACGGGGGATCGGGACGAGCAGTACTTC. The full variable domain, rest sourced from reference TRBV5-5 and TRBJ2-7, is DAGVTQSPTHLIKTRGQQVTLRCSPISGHKSVSWYQQVLGQGPQFIFQYYEKEERGRGNFPDRFSARQFPNYSSELNVNALLLGDSALYLCASSPTGDRDEQYFGPGTRLTVT.

The CDR3 protein is CASSQDAGLGELFF. The CDR3 coding sequence is TGTGCCAGCAGCCAAGATGCAGGACTCGGGGAGCTGTTTTTT. This chain uses TRBV4-2 with TRBJ2-2; possible D gene TRBD2, 5 bases. There are 14 residues in the CDR3. Germline V lookup: CDR1 LGHNA, CDR2 YNFKEQ. Trimming left V 0 bases short and J 7 bases short, with 9 bases between.

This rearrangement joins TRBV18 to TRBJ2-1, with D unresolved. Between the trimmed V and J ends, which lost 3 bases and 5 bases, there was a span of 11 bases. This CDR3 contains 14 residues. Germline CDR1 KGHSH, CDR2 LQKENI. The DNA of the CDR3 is TGTGCCAGCTCACCCCCGAACAGAAACAATGAGCAGTTCTTC. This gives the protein CASSPPNRNNEQFF.

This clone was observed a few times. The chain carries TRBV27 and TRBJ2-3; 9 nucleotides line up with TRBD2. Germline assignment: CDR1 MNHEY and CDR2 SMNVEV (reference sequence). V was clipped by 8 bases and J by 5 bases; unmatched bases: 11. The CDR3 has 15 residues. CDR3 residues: CASGPQREVRDTQYF. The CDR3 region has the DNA TGTGCCAGCGGCCCACAGCGGGAGGTTAGAGATACGCAGTATTTT.

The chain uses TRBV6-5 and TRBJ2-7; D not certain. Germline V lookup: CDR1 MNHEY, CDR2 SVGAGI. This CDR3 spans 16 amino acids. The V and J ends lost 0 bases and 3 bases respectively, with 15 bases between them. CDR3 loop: CASSYSLPQGYYEQYF. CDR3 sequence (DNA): TGTGCCAGCAGTTACTCGTTACCACAAGGCTACTACGAGCAGTACTTC.

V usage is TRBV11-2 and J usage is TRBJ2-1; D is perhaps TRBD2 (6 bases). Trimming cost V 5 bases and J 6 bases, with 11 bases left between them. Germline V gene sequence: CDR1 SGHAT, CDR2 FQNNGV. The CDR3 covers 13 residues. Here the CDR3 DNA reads TGTGCCAGCAGCACCTGGGGGGTCAATGAGCAGTTCTTC. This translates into CASSTWGVNEQFF.

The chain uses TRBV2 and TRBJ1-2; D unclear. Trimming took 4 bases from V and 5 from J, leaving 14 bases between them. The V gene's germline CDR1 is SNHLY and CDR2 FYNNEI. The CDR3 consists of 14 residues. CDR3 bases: TGTGCCAGCAGTGCCTTGATTAGTAGGTATGGCTACACCTTC. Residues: CASSALISRYGYTF.

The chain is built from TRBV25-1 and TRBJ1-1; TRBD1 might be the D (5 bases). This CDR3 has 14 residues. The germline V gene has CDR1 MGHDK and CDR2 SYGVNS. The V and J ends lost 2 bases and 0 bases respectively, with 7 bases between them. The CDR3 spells CASSEGAVNTEAFF. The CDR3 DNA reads TGTGCCAGCAGTGAAGGGGCCGTGAACACTGAAGCTTTCTTT. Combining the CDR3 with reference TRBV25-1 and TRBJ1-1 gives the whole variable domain EADIYQTPRYLVIGTGKKITLECSQTMGHDKMYWYQQDPGMELHLIHYSYGVNSTEKGDLSSESTVSRIRTEHFPLTLESARPSHTSQYLCASSEGAVNTEAFFGQGTRLTVV.

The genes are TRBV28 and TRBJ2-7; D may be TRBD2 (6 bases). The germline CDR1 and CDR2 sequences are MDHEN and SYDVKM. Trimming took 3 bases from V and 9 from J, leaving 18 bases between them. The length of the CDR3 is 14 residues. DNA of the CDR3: TGTGCCAGCAGTTTTGGGGGGAAGGGTGCTCGGCAGTACTTC. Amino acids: CASSFGGKGARQYF.

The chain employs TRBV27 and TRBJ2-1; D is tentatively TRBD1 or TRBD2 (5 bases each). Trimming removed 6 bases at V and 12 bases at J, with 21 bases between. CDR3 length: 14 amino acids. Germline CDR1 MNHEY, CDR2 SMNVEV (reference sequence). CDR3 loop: CASSLRDPLSGQFF. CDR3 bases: TGTGCCAGCAGCCTACGGGACCCCCTAAGCGGGCAGTTCTTC.

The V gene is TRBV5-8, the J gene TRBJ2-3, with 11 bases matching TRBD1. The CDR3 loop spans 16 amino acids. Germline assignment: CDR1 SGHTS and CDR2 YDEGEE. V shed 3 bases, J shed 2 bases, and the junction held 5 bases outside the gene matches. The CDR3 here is CASSWTGGLFTDTQYF. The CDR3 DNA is TGTGCCAGCAGCTGGACAGGGGGCCTCTTCACAGATACGCAGTATTTT.

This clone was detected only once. In DNA, the CDR3 is TGCAGCGTCGGACATTCTGCCTACGAGCAGTACTTC. It encodes CSVGHSAYEQYF. J is TRBJ2-7 and V is TRBV29-1, with D perhaps TRBD1 (5 bases). CDR3 size: 12 residues. Trimming removed 6 bases at V and 2 bases at J, with 11 bases between. The germline V gene has CDR1 SQVTM and CDR2 ANQGSEA.